The clone carrying this T cell receptor (beta chain) was observed at least ten times. CDR3 length equals 13 residues. Trimming removed 2 bases at V and 7 bases at J, with 8 bases between. Germline CDR1 reads LGHNA; CDR2 reads YNFKEQ. This sample stems from a study of cytotoxic CD8 clonotypes in ibrutinib-treated CLL. Generated by immunoSEQ multiplex PCR, the TCRdb table keeps only in-frame clones and is missing some. The table records fewer than 200,000 clones, less than 85% of them present only once. This receptor was obtained from a human donor with chronic lymphocytic leukemia. The sample was PBMCs, taken after 24 months of ibrutinib treatment. V and J are TRBV4-2 and TRBJ2-2; D gene unclear. The CDR3 nucleotides are TGTGCCAGCAGCCAACTAGGCAACGGGGAGCTGTTTTTT. Amino acids: CASSQLGNGELFF.